This T cell receptor beta chain was sequenced during a study of human T cells and chemical hapten exposure. Stated time point: patch test 1, 2 weeks after DPC sensitization. Treatment reported: therapeutic diphenylcyclopropenone sensitization with weekly scalp DPC. The total RNA was obtained from whole blood that was not fractionated. Via MiXCR, TCRdb re-called the RACE reads, giving one row per CDR3 protein. This table has some 350,000 distinct CDR3 sequences, approximately 6.3% appearing once. V lost 0 bases and J lost 7, with 13 bases in between. Germline lookup yields CDR1 MGHRA and CDR2 YSYEKL. The CDR3 has 14 residues.

The chain has TRBV4-1 and TRBJ2-7; a weak D match, TRBD2 (6 bases). The receptor's source is a woman aged 18-30 years with alopecia areata. Some clones in this sample may be carry-over from other donors' samples. The specimen was whole blood, collected in connection with sensitization to the hapten diphenylcyclopropenone (DPC). The CDR3 DNA is TGCGCCAGCAGCCAAGACTCCGGAGGGCAGGAGCAGTACTTC. Residues: CASSQDSGGQEQYF.